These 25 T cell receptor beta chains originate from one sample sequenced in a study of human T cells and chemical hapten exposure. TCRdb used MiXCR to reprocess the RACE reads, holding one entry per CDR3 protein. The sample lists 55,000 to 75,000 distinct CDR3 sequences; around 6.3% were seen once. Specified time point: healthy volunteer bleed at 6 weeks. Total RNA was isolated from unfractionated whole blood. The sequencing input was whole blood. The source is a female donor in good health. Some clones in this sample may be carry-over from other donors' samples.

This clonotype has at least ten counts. CDR3 nucleotides: TGTGCCAGCGACAGGGGGCAAGAGACCCAGTACTTC. Protein sequence: CASDRGQETQYF. This sequence joins TRBV2 and TRBJ2-5; 9 bases match TRBD1. Germline values: CDR1 SNHLY, CDR2 FYNNEI. The CDR3 spans 12 residues. The ends lost 8 bases at V and 2 bases at J; junction bases unmatched: 0.

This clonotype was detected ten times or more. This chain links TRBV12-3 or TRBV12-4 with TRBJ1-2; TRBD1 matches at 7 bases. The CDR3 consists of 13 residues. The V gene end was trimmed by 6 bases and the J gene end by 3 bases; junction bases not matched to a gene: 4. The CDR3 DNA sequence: TGTGCCAGCAGAAAAACAGGGGACTATGGCTACACCTTC. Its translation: CASRKTGDYGYTF.

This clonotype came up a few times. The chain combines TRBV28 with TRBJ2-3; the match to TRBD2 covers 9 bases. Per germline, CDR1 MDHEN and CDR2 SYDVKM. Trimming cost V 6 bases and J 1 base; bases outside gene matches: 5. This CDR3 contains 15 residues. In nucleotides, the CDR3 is TGTGCCAGCAGCCTGGAGCGGGAGGGCACAGATACGCAGTATTTT. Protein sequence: CASSLEREGTDTQYF.

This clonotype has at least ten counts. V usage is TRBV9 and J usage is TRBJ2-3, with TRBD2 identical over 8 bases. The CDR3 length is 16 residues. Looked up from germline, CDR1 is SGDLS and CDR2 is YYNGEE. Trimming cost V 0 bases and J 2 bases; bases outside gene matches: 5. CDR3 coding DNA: TGTGCCAGCAGCGTAGCTACTAGCGGTTCCACAGATACGCAGTATTTT. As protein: CASSVATSGSTDTQYF.

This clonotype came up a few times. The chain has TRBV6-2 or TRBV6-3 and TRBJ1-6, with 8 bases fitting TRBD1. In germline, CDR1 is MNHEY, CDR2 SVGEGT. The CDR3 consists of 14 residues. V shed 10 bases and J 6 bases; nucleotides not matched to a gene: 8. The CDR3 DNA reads TGTGCCACAAAGCAGGGGGCGCCTAATTCACCCCTCCACTTT. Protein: CATKQGAPNSPLHF.

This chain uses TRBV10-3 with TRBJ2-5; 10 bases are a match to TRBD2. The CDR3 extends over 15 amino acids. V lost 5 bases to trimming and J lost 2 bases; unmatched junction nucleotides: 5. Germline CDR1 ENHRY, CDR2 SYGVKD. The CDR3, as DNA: TGTGCCATCAGTAGCGGGGGGGCCCAACAAGAGACCCAGTACTTC. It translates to CAISSGGAQQETQYF.

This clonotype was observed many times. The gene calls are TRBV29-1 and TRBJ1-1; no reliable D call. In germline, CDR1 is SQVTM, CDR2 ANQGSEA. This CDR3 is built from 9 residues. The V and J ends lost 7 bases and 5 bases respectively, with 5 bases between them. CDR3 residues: CSAGTEAFF. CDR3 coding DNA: TGCAGCGCCGGAACTGAAGCTTTCTTT. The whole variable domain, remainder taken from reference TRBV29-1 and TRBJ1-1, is SAVISQKPSRDICQRGTSLTIQCQVDSQVTMMFWYRQQPGQSLTLIATANQGSEATYESGFVIDKFPISRPNLTFSTLTVSNMSPEDSSIYLCSAGTEAFFGQGTRLTVV.

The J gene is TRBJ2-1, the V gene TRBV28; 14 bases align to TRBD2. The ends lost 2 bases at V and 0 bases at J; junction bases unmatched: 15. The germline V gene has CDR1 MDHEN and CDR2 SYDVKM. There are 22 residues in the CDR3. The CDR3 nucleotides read TGTGCCAGCAGTTTAGCCCCCCGACTAGCGGGAGGGGCCCCTAGCTCCTACAATGAGCAGTTCTTC. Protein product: CASSLAPRLAGGAPSSYNEQFF.

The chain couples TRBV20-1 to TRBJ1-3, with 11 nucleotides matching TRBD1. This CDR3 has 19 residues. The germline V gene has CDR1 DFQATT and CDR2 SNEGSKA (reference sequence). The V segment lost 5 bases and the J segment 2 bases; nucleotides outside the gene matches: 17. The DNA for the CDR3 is TGCAGTGCTGTGGACAGGGGGCCTCCCCCAGAGTGGGCTGGAAACACCATATATTTT. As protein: CSAVDRGPPPEWAGNTIYF.

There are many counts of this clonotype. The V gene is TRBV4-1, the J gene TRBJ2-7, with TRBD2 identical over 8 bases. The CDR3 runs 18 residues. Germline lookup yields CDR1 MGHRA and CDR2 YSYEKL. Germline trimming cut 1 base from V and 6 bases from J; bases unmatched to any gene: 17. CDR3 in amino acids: CASSQAGGLVTAAGEQYF. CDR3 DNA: TGCGCCAGCAGCCAAGCCGGGGGACTAGTCACGGCTGCAGGCGAGCAGTACTTC.

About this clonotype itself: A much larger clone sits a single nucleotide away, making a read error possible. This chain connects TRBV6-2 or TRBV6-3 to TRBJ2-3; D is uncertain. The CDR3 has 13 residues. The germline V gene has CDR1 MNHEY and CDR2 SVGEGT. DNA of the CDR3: TGTGCCGGCAGTTACGCTTCCACAGATACGCAGTATTTT. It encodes CAGSYASTDTQYF.

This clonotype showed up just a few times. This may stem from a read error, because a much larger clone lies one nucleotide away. The CDR3 DNA reads as TGTGCCAGTAGCTTTAGTCCCGACAATAGCAATCAGCCCCAGAATTTT. It yields the protein CASSFSPDNSNQPQNF. The V gene is TRBV19, the J gene TRBJ1-5; D unresolved. CDR3 size: 16 residues. Germline CDR1 is LNHDA and CDR2 is SQIVND (reference sequence). The full variable domain, in which reference TRBV19 and TRBJ1-5 provide the parts outside the CDR3, is DGGITQSPKYLFRKEGQNVTLSCEQNLNHDAMYWYRQDPGQGLRLIYYSQIVNDFQKGDIAEGYSVSREKKESFPLTVTSAQKNPTAFYLCASSFSPDNSNQPQNFGDGTRLSIL.

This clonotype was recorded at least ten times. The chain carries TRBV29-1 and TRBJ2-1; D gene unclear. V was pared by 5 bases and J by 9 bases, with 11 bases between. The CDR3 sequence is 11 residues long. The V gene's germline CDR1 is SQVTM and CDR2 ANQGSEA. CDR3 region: CSVWTFSEQFF. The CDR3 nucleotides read TGCAGCGTTTGGACCTTCAGTGAGCAGTTCTTC.

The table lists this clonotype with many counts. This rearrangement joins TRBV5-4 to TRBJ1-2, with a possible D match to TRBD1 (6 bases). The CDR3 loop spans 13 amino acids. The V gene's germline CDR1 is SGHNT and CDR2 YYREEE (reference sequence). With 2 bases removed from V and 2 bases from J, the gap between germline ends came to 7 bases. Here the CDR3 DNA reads TGTGCCAGCAGCTTTACAGGGAACTATGGCTACACCTTC. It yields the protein CASSFTGNYGYTF.

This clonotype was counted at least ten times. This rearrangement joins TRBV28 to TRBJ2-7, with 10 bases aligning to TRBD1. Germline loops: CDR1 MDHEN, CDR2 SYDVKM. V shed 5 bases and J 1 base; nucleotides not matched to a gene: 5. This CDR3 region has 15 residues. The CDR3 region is CASSPRTGGSYEQYF. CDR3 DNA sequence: TGTGCCAGCAGTCCTAGGACAGGGGGTTCCTACGAGCAGTACTTC.

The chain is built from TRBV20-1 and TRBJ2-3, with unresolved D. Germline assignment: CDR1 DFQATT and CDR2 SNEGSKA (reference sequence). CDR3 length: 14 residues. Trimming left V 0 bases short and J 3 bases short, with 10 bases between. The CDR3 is CSARDPTITDTQYF. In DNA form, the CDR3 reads TGCAGTGCTAGAGATCCTACGATTACAGATACGCAGTATTTT.

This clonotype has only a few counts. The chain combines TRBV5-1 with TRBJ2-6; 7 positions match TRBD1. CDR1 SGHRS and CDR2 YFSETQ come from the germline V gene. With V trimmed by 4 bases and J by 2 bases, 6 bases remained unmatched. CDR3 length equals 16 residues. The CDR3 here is CASSQGQRTGANVLTF. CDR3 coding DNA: TGCGCCAGCAGCCAGGGACAGAGGACTGGGGCCAACGTCCTGACTTTC.

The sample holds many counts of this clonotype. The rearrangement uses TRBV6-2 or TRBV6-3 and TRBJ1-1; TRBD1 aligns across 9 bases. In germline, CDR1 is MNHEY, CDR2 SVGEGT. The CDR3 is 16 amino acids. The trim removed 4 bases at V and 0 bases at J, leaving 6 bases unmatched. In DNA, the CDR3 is TGTGCCAGCAGTTCCCCCGGGACAGGGTTGAACACTGAAGCTTTCTTT. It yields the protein CASSSPGTGLNTEAFF.

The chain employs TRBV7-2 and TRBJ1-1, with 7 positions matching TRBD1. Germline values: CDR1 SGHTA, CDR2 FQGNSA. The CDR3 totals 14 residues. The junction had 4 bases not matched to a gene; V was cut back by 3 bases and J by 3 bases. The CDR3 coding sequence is TGTGCCAGCAGCTTCACGACAGGGTACACTGAAGCTTTCTTT. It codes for CASSFTTGYTEAFF.

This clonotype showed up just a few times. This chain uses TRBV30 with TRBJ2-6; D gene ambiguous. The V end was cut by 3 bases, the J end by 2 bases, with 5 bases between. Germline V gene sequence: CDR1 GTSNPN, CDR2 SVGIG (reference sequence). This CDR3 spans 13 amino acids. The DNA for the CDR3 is TGTGCCTGGAGCTTACCTGGGGCCAACGTCCTGACTTTC. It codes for CAWSLPGANVLTF. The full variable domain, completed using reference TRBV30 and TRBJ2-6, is SQTIHQWPATLVQPVGSPLSLECTVEGTSNPNLYWYRQAAGRGLQLLFYSVGIGQISSEVPQNLSASRPQDRQFILSSKKLLLSDSGFYLCAWSLPGANVLTFGAGSRLTVL.

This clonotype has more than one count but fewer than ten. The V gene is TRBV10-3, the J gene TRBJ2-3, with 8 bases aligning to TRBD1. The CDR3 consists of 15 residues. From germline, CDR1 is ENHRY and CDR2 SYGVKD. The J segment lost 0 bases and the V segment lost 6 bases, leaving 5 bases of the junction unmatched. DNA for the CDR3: TGTGCCATCAGCTCAGGGGGCTCTAGCACAGATACGCAGTATTTT. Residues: CAISSGGSSTDTQYF.

CDR3 DNA sequence: TGCAGTGCGTCCGGGCCCCGAGAAGGTGAAAAACTGTTTTTT. The encoded protein is CSASGPREGEKLFF. The V gene is TRBV20-1, the J gene TRBJ1-4, with D hard to call. Per germline, CDR1 DFQATT and CDR2 SNEGSKA (reference sequence). This CDR3 is built from 14 residues. Trimming cost V 6 bases and J 7 bases, with 18 bases left between them.

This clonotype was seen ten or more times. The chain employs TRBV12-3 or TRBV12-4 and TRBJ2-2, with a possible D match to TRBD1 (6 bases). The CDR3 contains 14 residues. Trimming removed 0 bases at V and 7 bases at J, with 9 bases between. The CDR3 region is CASSLATGIGELFF. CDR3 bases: TGTGCCAGCAGTTTAGCAACAGGGATCGGGGAGCTGTTTTTT.

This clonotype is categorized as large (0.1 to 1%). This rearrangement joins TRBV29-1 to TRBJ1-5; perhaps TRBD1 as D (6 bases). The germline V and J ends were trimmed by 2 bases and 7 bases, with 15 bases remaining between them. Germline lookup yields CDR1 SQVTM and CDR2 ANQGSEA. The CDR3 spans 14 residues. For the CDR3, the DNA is TGCAGCGTTGAAAGCGGCAGGGGAAAACAGCCCCAGCATTTT. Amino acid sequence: CSVESGRGKQPQHF.

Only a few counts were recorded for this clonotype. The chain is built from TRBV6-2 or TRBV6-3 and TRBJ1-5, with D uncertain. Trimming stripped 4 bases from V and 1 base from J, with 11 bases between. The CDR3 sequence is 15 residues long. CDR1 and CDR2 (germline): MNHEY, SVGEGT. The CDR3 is CASSWPLSSNQPQHF. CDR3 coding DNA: TGTGCCAGCAGTTGGCCGCTTTCCAGCAATCAGCCCCAGCATTTT.